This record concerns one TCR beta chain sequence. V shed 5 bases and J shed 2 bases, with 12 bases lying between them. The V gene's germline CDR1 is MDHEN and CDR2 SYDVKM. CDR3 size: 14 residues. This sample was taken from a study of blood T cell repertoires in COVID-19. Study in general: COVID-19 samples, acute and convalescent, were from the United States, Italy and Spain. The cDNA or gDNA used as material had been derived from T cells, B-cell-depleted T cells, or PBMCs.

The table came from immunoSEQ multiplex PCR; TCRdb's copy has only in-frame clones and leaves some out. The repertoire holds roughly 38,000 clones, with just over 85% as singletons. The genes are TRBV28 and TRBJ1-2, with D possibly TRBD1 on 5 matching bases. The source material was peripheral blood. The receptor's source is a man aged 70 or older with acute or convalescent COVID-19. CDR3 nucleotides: TGTGCCAGCAGTCTCCGACAGACAAACTATGGCTACACCTTC. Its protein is CASSLRQTNYGYTF.